This T cell receptor beta chain stems from a study of tumor-infiltrating lymphocytes in localized non-small cell lung cancer. Background on the study: Patients included smokers and never-smokers with various histologies, some sampled after neoadjuvant chemotherapy. Each patient gave resected tumor and non-adjacent uninvolved lung tissue. Study-level points and caveats: Different pieces of the same tissue were used for each assay. Immunotypes IM1 and IM2 had similar TCR-derived T-cell fractions.

As regards this clone: Its matching antigen is unknown.

Clones were read by immunoSEQ multiplex PCR, and TCRdb kept only the in-frame ones, dropping some. Among about 12,000 clones listed, 86% were seen once. CDR3 length equals 15 residues. Germline-derived CDR1 and CDR2 are SGDLS and YYNGEE. Trimming took 4 bases from V and 7 from J; bases not matched to a gene: 6. The chain combines TRBV9 with TRBJ2-1, with TRBD2 identical over 12 bases. The sequencing sample was made of lung tumor tissue. This receptor was obtained from a human donor with non-small cell lung cancer. Written as DNA, the CDR3 is TGTGCCAGCAGCCCAACTAGCGGGAGGACGAATGAGCAGTTCTTC. Amino acids: CASSPTSGRTNEQFF. Supplemented by reference TRBV9 and TRBJ2-1, the full variable domain reads DSGVTQTPKHLITATGQRVTLRCSPRSGDLSVYWYQQSLDQGLQFLIQYYNGEERAKGNILERFSAQQFPDLHSELNLSSLELGDSALYFCASSPTSGRTNEQFFGPGTRLTVL.